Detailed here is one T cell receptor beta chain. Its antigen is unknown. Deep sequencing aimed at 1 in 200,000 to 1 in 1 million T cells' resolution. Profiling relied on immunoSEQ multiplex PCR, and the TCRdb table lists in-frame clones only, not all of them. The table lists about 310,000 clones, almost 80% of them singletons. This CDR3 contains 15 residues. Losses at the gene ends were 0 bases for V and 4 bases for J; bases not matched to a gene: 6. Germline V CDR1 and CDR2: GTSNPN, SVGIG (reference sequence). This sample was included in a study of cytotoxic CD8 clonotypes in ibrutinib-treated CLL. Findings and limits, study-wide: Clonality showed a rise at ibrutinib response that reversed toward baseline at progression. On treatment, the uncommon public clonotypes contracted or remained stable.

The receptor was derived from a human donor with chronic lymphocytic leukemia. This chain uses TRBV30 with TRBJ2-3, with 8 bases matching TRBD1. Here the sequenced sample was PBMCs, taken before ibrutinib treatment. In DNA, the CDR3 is TGTGCCTGGAGTGTCAGCCAGGGGGCCGCAGATACGCAGTATTTT. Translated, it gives CAWSVSQGAADTQYF.